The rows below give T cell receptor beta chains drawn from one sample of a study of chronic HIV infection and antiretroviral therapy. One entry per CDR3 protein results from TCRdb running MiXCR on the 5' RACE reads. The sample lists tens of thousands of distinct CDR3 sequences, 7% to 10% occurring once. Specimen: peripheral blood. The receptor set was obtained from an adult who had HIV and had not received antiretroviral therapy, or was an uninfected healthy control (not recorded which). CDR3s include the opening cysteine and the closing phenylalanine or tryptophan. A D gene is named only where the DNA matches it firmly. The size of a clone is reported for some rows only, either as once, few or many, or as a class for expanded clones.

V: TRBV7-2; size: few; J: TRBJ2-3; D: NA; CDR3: CASSYPGTDTQYF; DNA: TGTGCCAGCAGCTATCCCGGGACAGATACGCAGTATTTT
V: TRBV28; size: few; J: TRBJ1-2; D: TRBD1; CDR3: CASSRDSLYGYTF; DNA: TGTGCCAGCAGCCGGGACAGCCTCTATGGCTACACCTTC
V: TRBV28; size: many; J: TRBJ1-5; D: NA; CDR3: CASRTIYRDGQPQHF; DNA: TGTGCCAGCAGGACCATCTACAGGGATGGTCAGCCCCAGCATTTT
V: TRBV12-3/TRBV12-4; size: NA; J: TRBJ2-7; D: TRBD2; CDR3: CASSLGLAGSYEQYF; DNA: TGTGCCAGCAGTCTAGGACTAGCGGGTTCCTACGAGCAGTACTTC
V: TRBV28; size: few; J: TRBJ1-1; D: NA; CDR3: CASSPPLDSTEAFF; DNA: TGTGCCAGCAGTCCCCCCCTGGATAGCACTGAAGCTTTCTTT
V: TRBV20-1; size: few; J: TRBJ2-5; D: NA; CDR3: CSAPRPETQYF; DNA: TGCAGTGCTCCGCGTCCCGAGACCCAGTACTTC
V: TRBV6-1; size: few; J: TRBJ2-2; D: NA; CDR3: CAIKKGTPNTGELFF; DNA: TGTGCCATCAAGAAGGGGACTCCGAACACCGGGGAGCTGTTTTTT
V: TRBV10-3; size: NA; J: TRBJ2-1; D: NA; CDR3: CAISEEGGNEQFF; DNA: TGTGCCATCAGTGAGGAGGGGGGCAATGAGCAGTTCTTC
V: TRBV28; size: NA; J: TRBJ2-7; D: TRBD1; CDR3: CASSFPTGSSYEQYF; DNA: TGTGCCAGCAGTTTCCCGACAGGGTCCTCCTACGAGCAGTACTTC
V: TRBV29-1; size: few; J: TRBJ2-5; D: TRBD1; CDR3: CSFTGGFRQETQYF; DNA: TGCAGCTTCACAGGGGGATTCCGCCAAGAGACCCAGTACTTC
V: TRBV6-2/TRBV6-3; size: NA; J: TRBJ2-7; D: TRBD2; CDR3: CASTLAGVTGEQYF; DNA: TGTGCCAGCACTCTAGCGGGAGTGACGGGTGAGCAGTACTTC
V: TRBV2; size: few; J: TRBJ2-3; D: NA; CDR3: CASSEVTGITDTQYF; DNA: TGTGCCAGCAGTGAGGTTACAGGGATCACAGATACGCAGTATTTT
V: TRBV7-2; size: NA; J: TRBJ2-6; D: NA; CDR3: CASSLGGGAGANVVTF; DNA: TGTGCCAGCAGCTTAGGGGGCGGCGCTGGGGCCAACGTCGTGACTTTC
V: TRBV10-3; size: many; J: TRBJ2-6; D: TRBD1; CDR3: CAIRPTGASGANVLTF; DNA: TGTGCCATCCGCCCGACAGGGGCGTCTGGGGCCAACGTCCTGACTTTC
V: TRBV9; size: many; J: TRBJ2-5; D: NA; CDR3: CASSPGEAGNQETQYF; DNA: TGTGCCAGCAGCCCAGGGGAAGCAGGAAATCAAGAGACCCAGTACTTC
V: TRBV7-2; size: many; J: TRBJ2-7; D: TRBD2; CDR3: CASSLDTLAGAPYEQYF; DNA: TGTGCCAGCAGCTTAGATACCCTAGCGGGAGCCCCCTACGAGCAGTACTTC
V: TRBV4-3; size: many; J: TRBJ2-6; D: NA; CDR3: CASSQEDSPAGANVLTF; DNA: TGCGCCAGCAGCCAAGAAGACAGTCCTGCTGGGGCCAACGTCCTGACTTTC
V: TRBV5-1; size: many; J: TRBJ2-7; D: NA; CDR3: CASSIQSGLNEQYF; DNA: TGCGCCAGCAGCATACAGTCGGGGCTTAACGAGCAGTACTTC
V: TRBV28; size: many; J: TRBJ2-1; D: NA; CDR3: CASRRLSENYNEQFF; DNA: TGTGCCAGCAGACGCTTGTCAGAAAACTACAATGAGCAGTTCTTC
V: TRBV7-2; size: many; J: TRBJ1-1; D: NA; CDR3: CASSLGETEAFF; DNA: TGTGCCAGCAGCTTGGGAGAAACTGAAGCTTTCTTT
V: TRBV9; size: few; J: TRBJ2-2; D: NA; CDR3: CASSPSPSGHRTGELFF; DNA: TGTGCCAGCAGCCCTAGCCCCAGCGGGCATCGCACCGGGGAGCTGTTTTTT
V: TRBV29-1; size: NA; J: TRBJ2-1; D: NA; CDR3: CSVLRGSSYNEQFF; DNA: TGCAGCGTTTTACGAGGAAGCTCCTACAATGAGCAGTTCTTC
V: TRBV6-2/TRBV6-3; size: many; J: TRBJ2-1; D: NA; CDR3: CASSYSLGYNEQFF; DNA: TGTGCCAGCAGTTACTCCCTAGGGTACAATGAGCAGTTCTTC
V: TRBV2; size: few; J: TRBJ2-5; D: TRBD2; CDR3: CASRDSGIPLVTQYF; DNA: TGTGCCAGCAGGGATAGCGGGATTCCTCTGGTAACCCAGTACTTC
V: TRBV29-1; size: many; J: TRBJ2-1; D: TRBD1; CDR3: CSVQTGQGANEQFF; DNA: TGCAGCGTTCAGACGGGACAGGGGGCCAATGAGCAGTTCTTC
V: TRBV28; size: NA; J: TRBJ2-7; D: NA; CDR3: CASSFAYEQYF; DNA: TGTGCCAGCAGTTTCGCCTACGAGCAGTACTTC